Sequencing of this T cell receptor (beta chain) was carried out in a study of T cells in Graves' hyperthyroidism and ophthalmopathy (dated 2019 in TCRdb). The study in broad terms: Peripheral blood was collected at initial diagnosis, before any treatment. After sampling, hyperthyroidism patients received methimazole starting at 30 mg daily, and ophthalmopathy patients received high-dose intravenous methylprednisolone. In about 6 Graves' hyperthyroidism patients, the study also compared T-cell repertoires from thyroid tissue with T-cell repertoires from blood. An independent validation cohort of 18 to 20 hyperthyroidism patients and about 16 patients who later progressed to ophthalmopathy tested prospective prediction of ophthalmopathy. TCR V-J signatures able to tell the groups apart were searched for in a discovery cohort of 90 to 100 patients, of whom around 43 had Graves' ophthalmopathy and 55 to 60 had stable Graves' hyperthyroidism. The 85 to 100 discovery patients were randomly split 7:3 into training and test sets. According to the paper, TCR Vbeta CDR3 sequencing was carried out on over 130 peripheral blood samples, which came from 40 to 45 ophthalmopathy, around 74 hyperthyroidism and approximately 17 progressor patients. What the research found in general, with its limitations: Blood samples also contained most of the expanded thyroid clonotypes (frequency above 0.001), which suggests that blood repertoires may reflect thyroid immune responses. In cross-validation, a model built on a 13 V-J signature told ophthalmopathy apart from stable hyperthyroidism with 85% to 90% sensitivity and around 84% specificity, and in testing the same model reached 80%/75%. During validation, the model predicted progression to ophthalmopathy a median of about 5.9 months ahead of onset, with 70.59% sensitivity and roughly 75% specificity. No statistical method was used to set the sample size in advance, and investigators knew the group allocation.

Details on this clonotype: The antigen it binds to is not known. One base away there is no much larger clone; base qualities are not given.

Ophthalmopathy patients had moderately to severely active disease, with a Clinical Activity Score of 3 or more, a NOSPECS grade of 4 or more, and a disease duration of less than 3 months. Exclusion was applied to patients with uncontrolled infections, other autoimmune diseases, pregnancy or lactation. Diagnoses relied on clinical symptoms, serum thyroxine and TRAb, thyroid ultrasound and orbital computed tomography. PBMCs were isolated from 8 to 10 ml of fresh peripheral blood by Ficoll-Paque density gradient centrifugation. Trizol reagent was used to extract total RNA, and RNA quality was then checked on an Agilent 2100 Bioanalyzer. The TCR beta CDR3 regions were amplified from RNA transcripts. A first-round RT-PCR of the TCR CDR3 used the HTBI primer set with the Qiagen OneStep RT-PCR kit. Libraries were constructed in a second round of multiplex PCR, after which size selection and purification were carried out. The libraries were sequenced on an Illumina HiSeq2000 using paired-end 100 bp reads. The original pipeline was this. SOAPnuke was used to process the raw data, removing reads that contained adapters or uncalled bases, had a mean Phred below 15, or lacked an exact match to the constant primer or identifier. High-quality paired reads were merged with COPE v1.2.5, and unique nucleotide sequences were defined as clonotypes. Clonotypes were aligned to IMGT TRBV, TRBD and TRBJ reference segments using MiTCR v1.1. The analysis was restricted to V-J combinations with a frequency above 0.0001, which together covered 98% to 99.2% of the repertoires. The TCS score was defined as the ratio of F50 (clonal expansion) to E x V (chaos), calculated using BLOSUM62-based TCRdist between CDR3 peptides within each V-J. Welch's t-statistics and random forest reduced 450 to 600 V-J features to roughly 13, which were used in a naive Bayes classifier (R e1071). Starting from the raw public reads, TCRdb applied fastp trimming at Q25, assembled clones with MiXCR and retained in-frame beta chains. Every CDR3 protein is listed once, alongside the most common genes and DNA of its rows. Here the V and J calls rest on TCRdb's processing, not on the authors' analysis. The sample table lists a few hundred thousand distinct CDR3 sequences, more than 15% of them with a count of one. The ten largest clones capture less than 30% of the sample.

Here V drops 5 bases and J drops 10 bases, and the junction holds 16 bases not matched to any gene. The CDR3 holds 17 amino acids from the cysteine to the phenylalanine. Only the CDR3 DNA stays, 51 bases, in frame from base 1. CDR1 and CDR2 are read off the germline V gene (reference sequence) as MNHEY and SMNVEV. The source of this sequence is a woman in her 30s with Graves' ophthalmopathy. The specimen sequenced was blood. This sequence uses TRBV27 and TRBJ2-3, with TRBD2 identical over 12 junction bases. The nucleotide sequence is given as TGTGCCAGCAGTCCCCTTCTCCCTAGCGGGAGGGCCGGGGCGCAGTATTTT. Its product reads: CASSPLLPSGRAGAQYF.